Sequencing of this T cell receptor (beta chain) was carried out in a study of blood T cell repertoires in COVID-19. The table came from immunoSEQ multiplex PCR; TCRdb's copy has only in-frame clones and leaves some out. Seen here are about 180,000 clones, around four fifths observed once, and the top ten hold about 18%. The sample comprised PBMCs or T cells enriched from blood (not recorded which). The source is a woman aged 45-60 years who had recovered from COVID-19.

The CDR3 is CASGLVLGGPTSYNEQFF. For the CDR3, the DNA is TGTGCTAGTGGTTTGGTACTTGGCGGGCCGACCTCCTACAATGAGCAGTTCTTC. The chain recombines TRBV12-5 with TRBJ2-1; possible D gene TRBD2, 5 bases. V dropped 0 bases and J dropped 0 bases, with 15 bases sitting between them. Germline lookup yields CDR1 LGHNT and CDR2 FRNRAP. The CDR3 length is 18 residues.